Listed below are T cell receptor beta chains from one sample, sequenced in a study of T-cell memory formation after mild COVID-19. One entry per CDR3 protein, called by TCRdb with MiXCR from the 5' RACE reads. The sample lists roughly 480,000 distinct CDR3 sequences, 20% to 25% occurring once. Material: PBMCs or a T cell subset sorted from them (not recorded which). Receptors originate from an adult woman who had mild COVID-19 (a few samples of this study predate the infection). Cell type and time point are not known. CDR3s include the opening cysteine and the closing phenylalanine or tryptophan. Each record gives: D gene, J gene, clone size, V gene, CDR3 DNA, CDR3 protein. A D gene is named only where the DNA matches it firmly. Some rows have no size entry. The others give once, few or many, or a class for an expanded clone.

D gene: TRBD1
J gene: TRBJ1-1
clone size: few
V gene: TRBV6-2/TRBV6-3
CDR3 DNA: TGTGCCAGCAATTCCGGGACAGTGGGCACTGAAGCTTTCTTT
CDR3 protein: CASNSGTVGTEAFF

D gene: .
J gene: TRBJ2-5
clone size: few
V gene: TRBV3-1
CDR3 DNA: TGTGCCAGCAGCCAAGTCCCTGGGGGGGCAGAGACCCAGTACTTC
CDR3 protein: CASSQVPGGAETQYF

D gene: .
J gene: TRBJ1-5
clone size: .
V gene: TRBV12-5
CDR3 DNA: TGTGCTAGTGGACCGAGATGGGACGGAGAAAATCAGCCCCAGCATTTT
CDR3 protein: CASGPRWDGENQPQHF

D gene: .
J gene: TRBJ1-5
clone size: few
V gene: TRBV19
CDR3 DNA: TGTGCCAGTACCAATAGCAATCAGCCCCAGCATTTT
CDR3 protein: CASTNSNQPQHF

D gene: .
J gene: TRBJ2-7
clone size: .
V gene: TRBV25-1
CDR3 DNA: TGTGCCAGCAGTAAAACAGGGACCTACGAGCAGTACTTC
CDR3 protein: CASSKTGTYEQYF

D gene: .
J gene: TRBJ2-7
clone size: .
V gene: TRBV5-1
CDR3 DNA: TGCGCCAGCAGCTCTAACGGACGCGGCCTGAACGAGCAGTACTTC
CDR3 protein: CASSSNGRGLNEQYF

D gene: .
J gene: TRBJ2-7
clone size: few
V gene: TRBV7-9
CDR3 DNA: TGTGCCAGCAGCCCAACCCGACACCCCACCTACGAGCAGTACTTC
CDR3 protein: CASSPTRHPTYEQYF

D gene: TRBD1
J gene: TRBJ2-3
clone size: .
V gene: TRBV15
CDR3 DNA: TGTGCCACCAGCACCGGACAGGGGAGGGCAGATACGCAGTATTTT
CDR3 protein: CATSTGQGRADTQYF

D gene: .
J gene: TRBJ2-3
clone size: few
V gene: TRBV19
CDR3 DNA: TGTGCCAGTAAGGCAGATACGCAGTATTTT
CDR3 protein: CASKADTQYF

D gene: TRBD1
J gene: TRBJ1-2
clone size: .
V gene: TRBV24-1
CDR3 DNA: TGTGCCACCAGTGATCAGGGGGGGTTTGATGGCTACACCTTC
CDR3 protein: CATSDQGGFDGYTF

D gene: .
J gene: TRBJ2-7
clone size: .
V gene: TRBV20-1
CDR3 DNA: TGCAGTGCTTATTGGGGCCTCTCCTACGAGCAGTACTTC
CDR3 protein: CSAYWGLSYEQYF

D gene: TRBD1
J gene: TRBJ1-1
clone size: few
V gene: TRBV7-6
CDR3 DNA: TGTGCCAGCAGCCAACATCCTTTTAGGGACAGAACTGAAGCTTTCTTT
CDR3 protein: CASSQHPFRDRTEAFF

D gene: .
J gene: TRBJ2-3
clone size: few
V gene: TRBV5-6
CDR3 DNA: TGTGCCAGCAGTTTGGACCGGGACACTAGCACAGATACGCAGTATTTT
CDR3 protein: CASSLDRDTSTDTQYF

D gene: TRBD2
J gene: TRBJ2-7
clone size: few
V gene: TRBV4-1
CDR3 DNA: TGCGCCAGCAGCGCGCCAGCGGGGGGAAATTACGAGCAGTACTTC
CDR3 protein: CASSAPAGGNYEQYF

D gene: .
J gene: TRBJ2-5
clone size: few
V gene: TRBV6-6
CDR3 DNA: TGTGCCAGCAGCCAGGCAGTGACCCAGTACTTC
CDR3 protein: CASSQAVTQYF

D gene: TRBD1
J gene: TRBJ2-7
clone size: .
V gene: TRBV30
CDR3 DNA: TGTGCCTCGGACAGGGTTCCCTACGAGCAGTACTTC
CDR3 protein: CASDRVPYEQYF

D gene: TRBD1
J gene: TRBJ2-7
clone size: few
V gene: TRBV12-3/TRBV12-4
CDR3 DNA: TGTGCCAGCACCTCGGGGGACAGGGCATCCTACGAGCAGTACTTC
CDR3 protein: CASTSGDRASYEQYF

D gene: .
J gene: TRBJ2-1
clone size: .
V gene: TRBV3-1
CDR3 DNA: TGTGCCAGCAGCCAAGAAATGTACAATGAGCAGTTCTTC
CDR3 protein: CASSQEMYNEQFF

D gene: TRBD1
J gene: TRBJ2-3
clone size: .
V gene: TRBV5-1
CDR3 DNA: TGCGCCAGCAGCAAAACAGGGGCCCCAGATACGCAGTATTTT
CDR3 protein: CASSKTGAPDTQYF

D gene: TRBD2
J gene: TRBJ2-3
clone size: .
V gene: TRBV7-9
CDR3 DNA: TGTGCCAGCAGCTTGTGGACGGGAGGTAGCACAGATACGCAGTATTTT
CDR3 protein: CASSLWTGGSTDTQYF

D gene: .
J gene: TRBJ1-5
clone size: few
V gene: TRBV4-2
CDR3 DNA: TGTGCCAGCAGCCAAGTTAGGCTTTCGGGGTCTAGCAATCAGCCCCAGCATTTT
CDR3 protein: CASSQVRLSGSSNQPQHF

D gene: .
J gene: TRBJ2-5
clone size: .
V gene: TRBV14
CDR3 DNA: TGTGCCAGCAGCCAAGTCAAGGGAGTCCAAGAGACCCAGTACTTC
CDR3 protein: CASSQVKGVQETQYF

D gene: TRBD2
J gene: TRBJ2-1
clone size: .
V gene: TRBV7-3
CDR3 DNA: TGTGCCAGCAGGGCTAGCGGGACTGACGGCAATGAGCAGTTCTTC
CDR3 protein: CASRASGTDGNEQFF

D gene: TRBD1
J gene: TRBJ1-2
clone size: few
V gene: TRBV29-1
CDR3 DNA: TGCAGCGTTGAAGTTGGGTACGGGACAGGACGCGCTAACTATGGCTACACCTTC
CDR3 protein: CSVEVGYGTGRANYGYTF

D gene: .
J gene: TRBJ1-2
clone size: .
V gene: TRBV20-1
CDR3 DNA: TGCAGCGCAGGGGTTGTGGCCCCGGTCTATGGCTACACCTTC
CDR3 protein: CSAGVVAPVYGYTF

D gene: .
J gene: TRBJ2-3
clone size: few
V gene: TRBV25-1
CDR3 DNA: TGTGCCAGCAGTGAAAATAGTGCAGATACGCAGTATTTT
CDR3 protein: CASSENSADTQYF

D gene: TRBD2
J gene: TRBJ2-1
clone size: few
V gene: TRBV11-3
CDR3 DNA: TGTGCCAGCAGCTTATATCACGGGACTAGCGGGAGTGGTGTTGGGAATGAGCAGTTCTTC
CDR3 protein: CASSLYHGTSGSGVGNEQFF

D gene: TRBD2
J gene: TRBJ2-1
clone size: .
V gene: TRBV11-3
CDR3 DNA: TGTGCCAGCAGGGCTTTAGCGGGAGGGAAGAATGAGCAGTTCTTC
CDR3 protein: CASRALAGGKNEQFF

D gene: .
J gene: TRBJ1-5
clone size: .
V gene: TRBV27
CDR3 DNA: TGTGCCAGCAGTCTCCGGGGGTGGAATCAGCCCCAGCATTTT
CDR3 protein: CASSLRGWNQPQHF

D gene: .
J gene: TRBJ2-7
clone size: .
V gene: TRBV25-1
CDR3 DNA: TGTGCCAGCAGTGGACTACCGGGACCTTTGTCGAACTACGAGCAGTACTTC
CDR3 protein: CASSGLPGPLSNYEQYF

D gene: TRBD1
J gene: TRBJ2-7
clone size: .
V gene: TRBV29-1
CDR3 DNA: TGCAGCGTTGAAGACAGGGGGCGGGCCGAGCAGTACTTC
CDR3 protein: CSVEDRGRAEQYF

D gene: TRBD2
J gene: TRBJ2-3
clone size: .
V gene: TRBV20-1
CDR3 DNA: TGCAGTGCTAGAGATCCCCGGCAGGCGGTAGCGGGGTACACAGATACGCAGTATTTT
CDR3 protein: CSARDPRQAVAGYTDTQYF

D gene: TRBD1
J gene: TRBJ2-7
clone size: few
V gene: TRBV5-5
CDR3 DNA: TGTGCCAGCAGCGGGGGACAGGGCCGCTCCTACGAGCAGTACTTC
CDR3 protein: CASSGGQGRSYEQYF

D gene: TRBD2
J gene: TRBJ2-1
clone size: few
V gene: TRBV20-1
CDR3 DNA: TGCAGTGCTAGCCTAGCGGGGGGTAGGAATGAGCAGTTCTTC
CDR3 protein: CSASLAGGRNEQFF

D gene: TRBD2
J gene: TRBJ2-3
clone size: .
V gene: TRBV7-2
CDR3 DNA: TGTGCCAGCAGCTCGGGACTAGTGGCAGATACGCAGTATTTT
CDR3 protein: CASSSGLVADTQYF

D gene: .
J gene: TRBJ1-5
clone size: few
V gene: TRBV24-1
CDR3 DNA: TGTGCCACCAGTGAAGGGGGGACCAATCAGCCCCAGCATTTT
CDR3 protein: CATSEGGTNQPQHF

D gene: .
J gene: TRBJ2-1
clone size: .
V gene: TRBV18
CDR3 DNA: TGTGCCAGCTCACCACGAAAGGGGGAGAATGAGCAGTTCTTC
CDR3 protein: CASSPRKGENEQFF

D gene: .
J gene: TRBJ2-3
clone size: .
V gene: TRBV25-1
CDR3 DNA: TGTGCCAGCAGTGAATTCTTCAGTAGTTTAGATACGCAGTATTTT
CDR3 protein: CASSEFFSSLDTQYF

D gene: TRBD2
J gene: TRBJ2-7
clone size: few
V gene: TRBV20-1
CDR3 DNA: TGCAGTGCTAGAGATGTAGCGGGAGCCTCCTACGAGCAGTACTTC
CDR3 protein: CSARDVAGASYEQYF

D gene: .
J gene: TRBJ2-1
clone size: .
V gene: TRBV14
CDR3 DNA: TGTGCCAGCAGCATAGCGATTTCCTACAATGAGCAGTTCTTC
CDR3 protein: CASSIAISYNEQFF

D gene: .
J gene: TRBJ2-5
clone size: .
V gene: TRBV24-1
CDR3 DNA: TGTGCCACCAGTGGAACAGGGCCCCAAGAGACCCAGTACTTC
CDR3 protein: CATSGTGPQETQYF

D gene: .
J gene: TRBJ1-1
clone size: once
V gene: TRBV12-3/TRBV12-4
CDR3 DNA: TGTGCCAGCCTGGACAGCCCGAACACTGAAGCTTTCTTT
CDR3 protein: CASLDSPNTEAFF

D gene: .
J gene: TRBJ2-6
clone size: few
V gene: TRBV5-1
CDR3 DNA: TGCGCCAGCAGCTTGGACGACGTCCTGACTTTC
CDR3 protein: CASSLDDVLTF

D gene: .
J gene: TRBJ2-3
clone size: few
V gene: TRBV24-1
CDR3 DNA: TGTGCCACCAGTTCTAGCGATACGCAGTATTTT
CDR3 protein: CATSSSDTQYF

D gene: .
J gene: TRBJ1-2
clone size: .
V gene: TRBV7-7
CDR3 DNA: TGTGCTAGCCTCGGTGCAAACTATGGCTACACCTTC
CDR3 protein: CASLGANYGYTF

D gene: TRBD2
J gene: TRBJ2-1
clone size: few
V gene: TRBV7-2
CDR3 DNA: TGTGCCAGCAGCACAGGGACTAGCCGCAATGAGCAGTTCTTC
CDR3 protein: CASSTGTSRNEQFF

D gene: .
J gene: TRBJ2-6
clone size: .
V gene: TRBV15
CDR3 DNA: TGTGCCACCAGCAGTAGAATGGGATCTGGGGCCAACGTCCTGACTTTC
CDR3 protein: CATSSRMGSGANVLTF

D gene: .
J gene: TRBJ1-1
clone size: .
V gene: TRBV9
CDR3 DNA: TGTGCCAGCAGCGTAGATCGTTCGGCCGAAGCTTTCTTT
CDR3 protein: CASSVDRSAEAFF

D gene: .
J gene: TRBJ2-4
clone size: .
V gene: TRBV7-2
CDR3 DNA: TGTGCCAGCAGCTTAGGGGGGAGAGAAAAAAACATTCAGTACTTC
CDR3 protein: CASSLGGREKNIQYF

D gene: .
J gene: TRBJ2-2
clone size: .
V gene: TRBV6-5
CDR3 DNA: TGTGCTGCGCATGGCAGGGGAGGCACCGGGGAGCTGTTTTTT
CDR3 protein: CAAHGRGGTGELFF